Shown below are 29 T cell receptor beta chains from a single sample sequenced in a study of OX40 agonist ivuxolimab in advanced cancers. Libraries were prepared by immunoSEQ multiplex PCR; TCRdb keeps only in-frame clonotypes and omits some of them. The repertoire holds over 95,000 clones, with about 96% as singletons. The sample consisted of CD4+ or CD8+ T cells sorted from blood, taken in a trial of the OX40 agonist ivuxolimab. Every receptor here comes from an adult with an advanced solid tumor such as melanoma, head and neck, liver or kidney cancer.

The chain recombines TRBV27 with TRBJ1-5; D is uncertain. Deletions cut 8 bases from V and 0 bases from J, with 5 bases between. There are 12 residues in the CDR3. Germline V gene data show CDR1 as MNHEY and CDR2 as SMNVEV (reference sequence). This CDR3 is CASGDSNQPQHF. The CDR3 bases are TGTGCCAGCGGTGATAGCAATCAGCCCCAGCATTTT.

The CDR3 protein is CSVADSGLFF. The CDR3 DNA is TGCAGTGTGGCCGACTCGGGGTTGTTCTTC. This chain joins TRBV20-1 and TRBJ2-1; D is perhaps TRBD2 (5 bases). From germline, CDR1 is DFQATT and CDR2 SNEGSKA (reference sequence). Trimming removed 7 bases from V and 15 bases from J, with 16 bases in between. CDR3 length: 10 residues.

The J gene is TRBJ2-7, the V gene TRBV9; 7 bases fit TRBD2. This CDR3 comprises 16 residues. Germline V gene lookup returns CDR1 SGDLS and CDR2 YYNGEE. With 3 bases clipped from V and 5 bases from J, the junction kept 14 bases outside the gene matches. The CDR3 is CASSAGGRRTGHEQYF. The CDR3 coding sequence is TGTGCCAGCAGCGCGGGAGGACGGCGAACGGGTCACGAGCAGTACTTC.

Written as DNA, the CDR3 is TGTGCCAGCAGTTTGCATCCGGACAGGGTTTACGACGAGCAGTACTTC. Translation: CASSLHPDRVYDEQYF. J is TRBJ2-7 and V is TRBV28; 8 positions match TRBD1. The CDR3 is made up of 16 amino acids. With V trimmed by 3 bases and J by 5 bases, 12 bases remained unmatched. From germline, CDR1 is MDHEN and CDR2 SYDVKM. The full variable domain, with the rest looked up from reference TRBV28 and TRBJ2-7, is DVKVTQSSRYLVKRTGEKVFLECVQDMDHENMFWYRQDPGLGLRLIYFSYDVKMKEKGDIPEGYSVSREKKERFSLILESASTNQTSMYLCASSLHPDRVYDEQYFGPGTRLTVT.

J is TRBJ2-3 and V is TRBV7-3; TRBD2 matches 12 bases. V shed 5 bases and J 0 bases; nucleotides not matched to a gene: 3. CDR1 is SGHTA and CDR2 is FQGTGA in the germline V gene. This CDR3 contains 16 residues. The CDR3 bases are TGTGCCAGCAGCCACGGACTAGCGGGAAGCACAGATACGCAGTATTTT. Translated, it gives CASSHGLAGSTDTQYF.

The chain joins TRBV19 to TRBJ1-5; a possible D gene is TRBD1 (5 bases). Trimming removed 7 bases at V and 3 bases at J, with 13 bases between. Germline-derived CDR1 and CDR2 are LNHDA and SQIVND (reference sequence). This CDR3 contains 14 residues. The CDR3 nucleotides read TGTGCCAGTACCCCGCGGGGGAACAATCAGCCCCAGCATTTT. Translated, it gives CASTPRGNNQPQHF.

The chain is built from TRBV4-3 and TRBJ1-1; 9 bases line up with TRBD1. Germline loops: CDR1 LGHNA, CDR2 YSLEER. The CDR3 is made up of 16 amino acids. V trimming: 0 bases; J trimming: 4 bases; junction bases outside the gene matches: 6. The CDR3 loop reads CASSQDRTGVTTEAFF. Here the CDR3 DNA reads TGCGCCAGCAGCCAAGATAGGACAGGGGTGACCACTGAAGCTTTCTTT.

V gene TRBV28 combines with J gene TRBJ1-1, with D possibly being TRBD1 (6 bases). The CDR3 sequence is 16 residues long. Germline assignment: CDR1 MDHEN and CDR2 SYDVKM. The V gene lost 3 bases and the J gene lost 1 base, with 15 bases spanning the gap. This CDR3 reads CASSFTYREANTEAFF. CDR3 in DNA: TGTGCCAGCAGTTTTACGTACAGGGAGGCGAACACTGAAGCTTTCTTT. Full variable domain (remainder filled in from reference TRBV28 and TRBJ1-1): DVKVTQSSRYLVKRTGEKVFLECVQDMDHENMFWYRQDPGLGLRLIYFSYDVKMKEKGDIPEGYSVSREKKERFSLILESASTNQTSMYLCASSFTYREANTEAFFGQGTRLTVV.

The chain recombines TRBV7-3 with TRBJ2-1; D ambiguous. The CDR3 has 15 amino acids. Per germline, CDR1 SGHTA and CDR2 FQGTGA. Deletions cut 3 bases from V and 5 bases from J, with 14 bases between. The CDR3 bases are TGTGCCAGCAGCTTTTTTTCCGGGCCAGACAATGAGCAGTTCTTC. Encoded protein: CASSFFSGPDNEQFF.

This rearrangement joins TRBV7-9 to TRBJ1-2; D gene ambiguous. Between the trimmed V and J ends, which lost 5 bases and 4 bases, there was a span of 14 bases. The CDR3 length is 14 residues. Germline V gene sequence: CDR1 SEHNR, CDR2 FQNEAQ (reference sequence). CDR3 sequence (DNA): TGTGCCAGCAGCCCCCCCGGAGTTTTCTATGGCTACACCTTC. Translating it yields CASSPPGVFYGYTF.

The chain has TRBV5-4 and TRBJ2-5; D ambiguous. Per germline, CDR1 SGHNT and CDR2 YYREEE (reference sequence). The ends were cut back, 7 bases at V and 4 bases at J, with 8 bases in the middle. The CDR3 has 11 residues. This CDR3 reads CASGWGETQYF. In DNA form, the CDR3 reads TGTGCCAGCGGTTGGGGAGAGACCCAGTACTTC.

The gene calls are TRBV28 and TRBJ2-5, with 9 bases aligning to TRBD1. Germline assignment: CDR1 MDHEN and CDR2 SYDVKM. The CDR3 is 15 residues long. Trimming took 3 bases from V and 5 from J; bases not matched to a gene: 7. The chain's CDR3 is CASSLSTGGKETQYF. CDR3 coding DNA: TGTGCCAGCAGTTTGTCGACAGGGGGGAAGGAGACCCAGTACTTC.

The CDR3 DNA follows: TGTGCCAGCAGCGAACAGGGAATCTACAATGAGCAGTTCTTC. This sequence encodes CASSEQGIYNEQFF. This chain uses TRBV27 with TRBJ2-1; D might be TRBD1 (6 bases). The CDR3 contains 14 residues. V lost 6 bases and J lost 3, with 12 bases in between. Germline V CDR1 and CDR2: MNHEY, SMNVEV (reference sequence).

The J gene is TRBJ2-1, the V gene TRBV9; the D gene is possibly TRBD2 (5 bases). Trimming shortened V by 0 bases and J by 4 bases, and 14 bases separated the two germline ends. Germline assignment: CDR1 SGDLS and CDR2 YYNGEE. This CDR3 spans 16 amino acids. The CDR3 spells CASSVEVSGIYNEQFF. The DNA for the CDR3 is TGTGCCAGCAGCGTAGAGGTCAGCGGAATTTACAATGAGCAGTTCTTC.

This clone has only one observation. The rearrangement joins TRBV7-9 to TRBJ2-7, with D tentatively TRBD1 (6 bases). CDR3 length: 15 amino acids. The germline V gene encodes CDR1 SEHNR and CDR2 FQNEAQ (reference sequence). V was cut by 5 bases and J by 3 bases, with 17 bases left in between. Here the CDR3 reads CASSLSQGQLYEQYF. As DNA, the CDR3 is TGTGCCAGCAGCCTCTCGCAGGGACAACTCTACGAGCAGTACTTC.

V and J are TRBV11-2 and TRBJ1-6; 8 bases align to TRBD1. The V segment lost 1 base and the J segment 10 bases; nucleotides outside the gene matches: 6. CDR3 size: 15 residues. CDR1 and CDR2 from the germline V gene are SGHAT and FQNNGV. The CDR3 bases are TGTGCCAGCAGCTTAGCCGGACAGGGAGAATCACCCCTCCACTTT. Protein product: CASSLAGQGESPLHF.

The genes are TRBV19 and TRBJ1-5; weak D call: TRBD1 (5 bases). This CDR3 comprises 13 residues. The germline CDR1 and CDR2 sequences are LNHDA and SQIVND (reference sequence). Trimming left V 8 bases short and J 7 bases short, with 15 bases between. CDR3 sequence reads: CASGGGLRQPQHF. The CDR3 DNA reads as TGTGCCAGTGGTGGGGGGTTACGCCAGCCCCAGCATTTT.

The rearrangement links TRBV6-1 to TRBJ1-1; D perhaps matches TRBD1 (5 bases). Germline V lookup: CDR1 MNHNS, CDR2 SASEGT. V was trimmed by 3 bases and J by 0 bases, leaving 8 bases between them. CDR3 size: 14 residues. The CDR3 region has the DNA TGTGCCAGCAGTGAGGGACCCTTGAACACTGAAGCTTTCTTT. Translated, it gives CASSEGPLNTEAFF.

This clone was observed a single time. The chain couples TRBV2 to TRBJ2-3; weak D call: TRBD2 (5 bases). CDR1 SNHLY and CDR2 FYNNEI come from the germline V gene. The length of the CDR3 is 13 residues. The V and J ends lost 8 bases and 3 bases respectively, with 12 bases between them. CDR3 bases: TGTGCCAGCGTTGGAGGCGAGACAGATACGCAGTATTTT. This gives the protein CASVGGETDTQYF.

The DNA for the CDR3 is TGCGCCAGCAGCCACGACAGGGGGGCCTACGAGCAGTACTTC. Protein sequence: CASSHDRGAYEQYF. This chain uses TRBV4-1 with TRBJ2-7; TRBD1 matches at 9 bases. The CDR3 contains 14 residues. J was trimmed by 2 bases and V by 3 bases; bases with no gene match: 2. Germline loops: CDR1 MGHRA, CDR2 YSYEKL.

This chain links TRBV7-9 with TRBJ2-5; D may be TRBD2 (6 bases). The germline V gene encodes CDR1 SEHNR and CDR2 FQNEAQ (reference sequence). The CDR3 runs 14 residues. The V end lost 5 bases, the J end lost 2 bases, and 12 bases lay between the germline ends. The CDR3 here is CASSPGGEQETQYF. CDR3 coding DNA: TGTGCCAGCAGCCCCGGCGGGGAACAAGAGACCCAGTACTTC.

The chain has TRBV5-1 and TRBJ1-3; D possibly corresponds to TRBD1 (6 bases). The CDR3 has 14 amino acids. Per the germline V gene, CDR1 is SGHRS and CDR2 is YFSETQ. V lost 1 base and J 4 bases, leaving 9 bases between the germline ends. CDR3 sequence: CASSLTGKGNTIYF. The CDR3 DNA reads as TGCGCCAGCAGCTTGACAGGGAAAGGAAACACCATATATTTT.

The chain carries TRBV21-1 and TRBJ1-3; TRBD1 is the table's D call and was not checked against the DNA. TRBV21-1 corresponds to a pseudogene. The CDR3 totals 15 residues. CDR3: CASSKAGRDGNTIYF. The CDR3 DNA reads TGTGCCAGCAGCAAAGCAGGCAGGGATGGAAACACCATATATTTT.

The genes are TRBV4-3 and TRBJ2-7; either TRBD1 or TRBD2 may fit D (5 bases each). V was pared by 0 bases and J by 0 bases, with 9 bases between. In germline, CDR1 is LGHNA, CDR2 YSLEER. This CDR3 spans 15 amino acids. CDR3 nucleotide sequence: TGCGCCAGCAGCCAAGATTGGGACGCCTCCTACGAGCAGTACTTC. Translation: CASSQDWDASYEQYF.

The rearrangement uses TRBV6-5 and TRBJ2-2, with 9 bases that match TRBD1. The CDR3 consists of 15 residues. V dropped 0 bases and J dropped 6; count of bases not matched to a gene: 2. Germline CDR1 and CDR2: MNHEY and SVGAGI. Here the CDR3 DNA reads TGTGCCAGCAGTTACTCGAGGACAGGGGCCGGGGAGCTGTTTTTT. Its protein product is CASSYSRTGAGELFF.

The gene calls are TRBV9 and TRBJ2-1; D possibly corresponds to TRBD2 (5 bases). The CDR3 extends over 17 amino acids. Germline V gives CDR1 SGDLS, CDR2 YYNGEE. Trimming shortened V by 0 bases and J by 3 bases, and 16 bases separated the two germline ends. CDR3 amino acids: CASSVEGVSLGYNEQFF. Here the CDR3 DNA reads TGTGCCAGCAGCGTAGAGGGAGTTAGCTTAGGCTACAATGAGCAGTTCTTC.

The V and J genes are TRBV27 and TRBJ1-2; no definite D call. The V end was cut by 3 bases, the J end by 4 bases, with 9 bases between. The CDR3 is made up of 13 amino acids. Per the germline V gene, CDR1 is MNHEY and CDR2 is SMNVEV (reference sequence). This CDR3 is CASSFGVGYGYTF. Here the CDR3 DNA reads TGTGCCAGCAGTTTCGGGGTTGGCTATGGCTACACCTTC.

V is TRBV7-2 and J is TRBJ2-3, with TRBD2 matching 11 bases. Germline V gene data show CDR1 as SGHTA and CDR2 as FQGNSA. The CDR3 is made up of 17 amino acids. Trimming cost V 1 base and J 8 bases; bases outside gene matches: 11. CDR3 nucleotide sequence: TGTGCCAGCAGCTTAGTCGGGTTAGCGGGGGGGCAGGGTACGCAGTATTTT. Amino acid sequence: CASSLVGLAGGQGTQYF.

The chain carries TRBV4-1 and TRBJ2-5, with D possibly being TRBD1 or TRBD2 (6 bases each). V gave up 3 bases and J gave up 5 bases, with 10 bases separating them. CDR1 is MGHRA, CDR2 YSYEKL, per germline. The CDR3 consists of 13 residues. For the CDR3, the DNA is TGCGCCAGCAGCCACAAGGGGGGTGAGACCCAGTACTTC. Amino acid sequence: CASSHKGGETQYF.